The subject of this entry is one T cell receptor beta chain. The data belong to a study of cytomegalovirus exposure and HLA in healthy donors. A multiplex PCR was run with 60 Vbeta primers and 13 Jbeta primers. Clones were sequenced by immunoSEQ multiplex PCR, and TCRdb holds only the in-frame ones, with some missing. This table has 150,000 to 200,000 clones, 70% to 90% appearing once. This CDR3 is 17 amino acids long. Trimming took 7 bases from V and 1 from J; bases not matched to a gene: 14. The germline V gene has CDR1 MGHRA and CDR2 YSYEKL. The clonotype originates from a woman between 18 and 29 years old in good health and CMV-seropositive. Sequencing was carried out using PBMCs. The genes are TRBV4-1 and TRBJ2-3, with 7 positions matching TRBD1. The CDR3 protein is CASILGQAWDGTDTQYF. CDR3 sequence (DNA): TGCGCCAGCATCCTTGGACAGGCCTGGGATGGCACAGATACGCAGTATTTT.